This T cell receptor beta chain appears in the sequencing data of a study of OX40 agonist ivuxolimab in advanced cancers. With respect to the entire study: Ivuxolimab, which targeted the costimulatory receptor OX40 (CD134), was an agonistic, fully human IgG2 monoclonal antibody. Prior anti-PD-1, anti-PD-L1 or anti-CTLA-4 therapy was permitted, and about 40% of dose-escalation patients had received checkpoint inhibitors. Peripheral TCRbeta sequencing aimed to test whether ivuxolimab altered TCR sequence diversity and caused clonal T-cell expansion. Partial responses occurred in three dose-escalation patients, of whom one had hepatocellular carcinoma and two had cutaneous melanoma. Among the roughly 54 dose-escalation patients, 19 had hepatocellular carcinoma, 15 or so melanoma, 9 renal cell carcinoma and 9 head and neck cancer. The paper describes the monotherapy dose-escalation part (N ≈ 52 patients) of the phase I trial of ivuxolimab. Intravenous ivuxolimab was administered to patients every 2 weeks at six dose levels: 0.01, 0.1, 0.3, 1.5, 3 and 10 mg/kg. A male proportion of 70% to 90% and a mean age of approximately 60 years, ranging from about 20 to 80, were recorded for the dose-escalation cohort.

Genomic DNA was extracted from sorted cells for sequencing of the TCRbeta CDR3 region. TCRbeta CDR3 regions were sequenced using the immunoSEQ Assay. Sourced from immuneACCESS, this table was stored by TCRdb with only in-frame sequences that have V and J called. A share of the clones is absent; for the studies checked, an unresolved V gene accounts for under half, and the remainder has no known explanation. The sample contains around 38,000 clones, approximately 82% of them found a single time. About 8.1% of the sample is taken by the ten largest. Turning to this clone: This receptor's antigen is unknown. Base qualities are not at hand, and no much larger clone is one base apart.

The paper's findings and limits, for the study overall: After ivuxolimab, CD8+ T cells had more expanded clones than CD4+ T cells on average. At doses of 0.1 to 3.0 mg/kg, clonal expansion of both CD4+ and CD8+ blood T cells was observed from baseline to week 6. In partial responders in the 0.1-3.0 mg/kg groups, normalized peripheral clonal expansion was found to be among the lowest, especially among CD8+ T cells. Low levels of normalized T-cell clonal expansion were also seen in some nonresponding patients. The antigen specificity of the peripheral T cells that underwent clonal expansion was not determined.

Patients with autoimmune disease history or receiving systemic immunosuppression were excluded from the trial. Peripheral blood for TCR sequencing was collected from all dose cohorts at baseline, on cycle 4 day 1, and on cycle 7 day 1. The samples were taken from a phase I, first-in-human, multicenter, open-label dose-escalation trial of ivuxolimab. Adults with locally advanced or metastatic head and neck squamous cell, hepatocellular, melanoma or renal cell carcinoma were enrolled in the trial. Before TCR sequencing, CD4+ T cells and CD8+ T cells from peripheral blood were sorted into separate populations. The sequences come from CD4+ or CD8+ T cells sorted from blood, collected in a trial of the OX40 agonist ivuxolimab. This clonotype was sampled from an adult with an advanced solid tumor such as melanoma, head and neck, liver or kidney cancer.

The CDR3 region reads CAWSPAQGRYEQYF. At the DNA level, the sequence is TGTGCCTGGAGCCCCGCACAGGGGCGCTACGAGCAGTACTTC. The rearranged segments are TRBV30 and TRBJ2-7; 7 middle bases align to TRBD1. Germline trimming: 3 bases from V, 3 bases from J; junction bases outside gene matches: 8. Per the germline V gene (reference sequence), GTSNPN is the CDR1 and SVGIG is the CDR2. The CDR3 starts with the cysteine, ends with the phenylalanine, and has 14 residues. The only DNA kept is the CDR3, 42 bases in frame from the first base.